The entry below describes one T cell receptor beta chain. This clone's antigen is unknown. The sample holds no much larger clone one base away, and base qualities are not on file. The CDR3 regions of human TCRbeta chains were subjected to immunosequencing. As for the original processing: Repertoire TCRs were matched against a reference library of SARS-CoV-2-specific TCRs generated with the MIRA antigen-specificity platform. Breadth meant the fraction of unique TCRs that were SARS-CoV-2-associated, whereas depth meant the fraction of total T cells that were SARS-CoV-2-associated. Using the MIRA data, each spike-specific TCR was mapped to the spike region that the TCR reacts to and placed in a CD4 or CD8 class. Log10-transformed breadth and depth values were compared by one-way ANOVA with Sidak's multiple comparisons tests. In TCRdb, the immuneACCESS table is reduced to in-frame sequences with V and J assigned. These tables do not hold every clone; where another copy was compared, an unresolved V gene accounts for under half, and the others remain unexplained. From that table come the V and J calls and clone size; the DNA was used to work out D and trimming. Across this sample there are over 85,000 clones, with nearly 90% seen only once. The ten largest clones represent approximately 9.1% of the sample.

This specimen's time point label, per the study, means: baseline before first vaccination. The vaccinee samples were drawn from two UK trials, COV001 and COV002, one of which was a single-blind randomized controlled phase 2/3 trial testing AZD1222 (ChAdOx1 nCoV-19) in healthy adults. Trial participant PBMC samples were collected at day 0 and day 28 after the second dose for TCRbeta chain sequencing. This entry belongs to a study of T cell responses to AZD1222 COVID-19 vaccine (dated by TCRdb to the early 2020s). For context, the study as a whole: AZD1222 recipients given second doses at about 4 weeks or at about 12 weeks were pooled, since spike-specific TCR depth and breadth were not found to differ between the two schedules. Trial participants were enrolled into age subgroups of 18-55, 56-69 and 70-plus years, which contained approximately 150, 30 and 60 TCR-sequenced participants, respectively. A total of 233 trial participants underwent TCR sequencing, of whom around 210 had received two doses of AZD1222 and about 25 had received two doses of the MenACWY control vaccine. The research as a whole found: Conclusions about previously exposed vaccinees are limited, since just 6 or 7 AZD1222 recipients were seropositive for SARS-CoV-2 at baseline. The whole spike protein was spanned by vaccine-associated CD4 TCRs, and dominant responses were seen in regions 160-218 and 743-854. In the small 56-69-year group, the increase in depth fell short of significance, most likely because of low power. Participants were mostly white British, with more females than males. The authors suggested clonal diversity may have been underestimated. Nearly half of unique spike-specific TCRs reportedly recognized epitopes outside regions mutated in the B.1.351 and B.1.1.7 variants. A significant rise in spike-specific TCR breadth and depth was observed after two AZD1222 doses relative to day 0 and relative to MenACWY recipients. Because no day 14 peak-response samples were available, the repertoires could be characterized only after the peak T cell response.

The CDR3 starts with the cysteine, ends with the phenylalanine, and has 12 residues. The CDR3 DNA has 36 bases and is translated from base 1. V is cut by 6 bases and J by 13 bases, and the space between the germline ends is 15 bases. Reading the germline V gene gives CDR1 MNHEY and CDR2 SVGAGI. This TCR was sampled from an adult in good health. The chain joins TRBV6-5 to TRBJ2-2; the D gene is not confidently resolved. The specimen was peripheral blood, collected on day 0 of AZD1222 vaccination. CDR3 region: CASSSALYGLFF. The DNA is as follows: TGTGCCAGCAGCTCGGCCCTGTATGGGCTGTTTTTT.